The clone carrying this T cell receptor beta chain showed up many times. The antigen remains unidentified. Regions amplified from RNA transcripts were the TCR beta CDR3 regions. A first-round RT-PCR of the TCR CDR3 used the HTBI primer set. One entry per CDR3 protein, called by TCRdb with MiXCR from the multiplex PCR reads. The table lists about 590,000 distinct CDR3 sequences, around 14% of them singletons, with approximately 7% in the top ten. This sample holds PBMCs from less than 11 ml fresh peripheral blood. This CDR3 region has 16 residues. Germline-derived CDR1 and CDR2 are MNHEY and SVGAGI. V was pared by 0 bases and J by 4 bases, with 12 bases between. The data belong to a study of T cells in Graves' hyperthyroidism and ophthalmopathy. Study summary: At the time of initial diagnosis and before any treatment, peripheral blood was collected. Study observations and caveats: Among thyroid clonotypes expanded above 0.001, most also appeared in blood.

V gene TRBV6-5 combines with J gene TRBJ1-4; possibly TRBD1 for D (6 bases). The origin of this receptor is a woman under 40 with Graves' hyperthyroidism. Source material: blood. This CDR3 reads CASSYSTGQSNEKLFF. CDR3 in DNA: TGTGCCAGCAGTTACTCGACTGGACAGAGTAATGAAAAACTGTTTTTT.